A single sample gave rise to the 12 T cell receptor beta chains below, sequenced in a study of OX40 agonist ivuxolimab in advanced cancers. The protocol was immunoSEQ multiplex PCR, while the TCRdb copy is restricted to in-frame clones and leaves out a portion. The sample yields about 23,000 clones, 80% to 90% seen once. The specimen comprised CD4+ or CD8+ T cells sorted from blood, sampled in a trial of the OX40 agonist ivuxolimab. Receptors originate from an adult with an advanced solid tumor such as melanoma, head and neck, liver or kidney cancer.

The rearrangement joins TRBV6-6 to TRBJ2-7; tentatively, D is TRBD2 (7 bases). Looked up from germline, CDR1 is MNHNY and CDR2 is SVGAGI (reference sequence). The CDR3 runs to 13 residues. The V and J ends lost 6 bases and 1 base respectively, with 10 bases between them. CDR3 sequence reads: CASRGGLSYEQYF. The CDR3 nucleotides are TGTGCCAGCAGGGGGGGGCTTTCCTACGAGCAGTACTTC.

The chain recombines TRBV4-1 with TRBJ2-3, with TRBD2 as a possible D gene (5 bases). The V end was cut by 1 base, the J end by 2 bases, with 13 bases between. The germline gives CDR1 MGHRA, CDR2 YSYEKL. The CDR3 consists of 16 residues. The CDR3 protein is CASSQVPGKITDTQYF. CDR3 bases: TGCGCCAGCAGCCAAGTCCCGGGGAAGATCACAGATACGCAGTATTTT.

The chain combines TRBV9 with TRBJ2-5; D may correspond to TRBD1 or TRBD2 (5 bases each). The CDR3 loop spans 15 amino acids. With 1 base removed from V and 4 bases from J, the gap between germline ends came to 14 bases. Germline V gene sequence: CDR1 SGDLS, CDR2 YYNGEE. CDR3 region: CASSVRGVGGETQYF. CDR3 sequence (DNA): TGTGCCAGCAGCGTAAGAGGGGTTGGAGGAGAGACCCAGTACTTC.

This chain joins TRBV6-5 and TRBJ1-5; no reliable D call. Per germline, CDR1 MNHEY and CDR2 SVGAGI. The CDR3 extends over 13 amino acids. V was clipped by 7 bases and J by 6 bases, with 13 bases between them. The CDR3 reads CASTAGLGQPQHF. The CDR3, as DNA: TGTGCCAGCACAGCGGGGTTAGGTCAGCCCCAGCATTTT.

V gene TRBV19 combines with J gene TRBJ2-3; tentative D call: TRBD2 (5 bases). V was pared by 7 bases and J by 8 bases, with 19 bases between. From germline, CDR1 is LNHDA and CDR2 SQIVND (reference sequence). The CDR3 has 14 amino acids. DNA for the CDR3: TGTGCCAGTAAGGTGGAGCGTCAAGGAGGTACGCAGTATTTT. As protein: CASKVERQGGTQYF.

The gene calls are TRBV27 and TRBJ1-2; possibly TRBD1 for D (5 bases). Germline V gives CDR1 MNHEY, CDR2 SMNVEV (reference sequence). V was shortened by 7 bases and J by 4 bases, with 19 bases between the two germline ends. The CDR3 extends over 15 amino acids. CDR3 in amino acids: CASITMGEVGYGYTF. For the CDR3, the DNA is TGTGCCAGCATTACGATGGGGGAAGTGGGCTATGGCTACACCTTC.

The genes are TRBV19 and TRBJ1-3; D not certain. CDR3 size: 15 residues. The germline CDR1 and CDR2 sequences are LNHDA and SQIVND (reference sequence). V lost 5 bases to trimming and J lost 0 bases, with 11 bases between them. The CDR3 region is CASSPDLGSGNTIYF. The CDR3 coding sequence is TGTGCCAGTAGTCCCGACCTTGGCTCTGGAAACACCATATATTTT.

In the case of this clone: Mismatch with germline at one junction end may stem from a read error. The rearrangement uses TRBV6-5 and TRBJ2-7, with unresolved D. CDR3 size: 14 residues. Germline values: CDR1 MNHEY, CDR2 SVGAGI. DNA of the CDR3: TGTGCCAGCAGTTACGAATCAGGTTCCTACGAGCAGCACTTC. Protein sequence: CASSYESGSYEQHF.

The chain recombines TRBV15 with TRBJ1-6; D not resolved. Germline V CDR1 and CDR2: LNHNV, YYDKDF (reference sequence). Trimming stripped 0 bases from V and 6 bases from J, with 18 bases between. The CDR3 sequence is 18 residues long. The CDR3 loop reads CATSRDTPWVMGNSPLHF. The CDR3 DNA is TGTGCCACCAGCAGAGATACTCCTTGGGTAATGGGTAATTCACCCCTCCACTTT.

CDR3 sequence: CASSLKLQDTGELFF. CDR3 coding DNA: TGTGCCAGCAGCTTGAAATTACAGGACACCGGGGAGCTGTTTTTT. The V and J genes are TRBV5-5 and TRBJ2-2; the D gene is possibly TRBD1 (5 bases). Germline CDR1 is SGHKS and CDR2 is YYEKEE (reference sequence). There are 15 residues in the CDR3. The V end was cut by 1 base, the J end by 3 bases, with 10 bases between.

The rearrangement uses TRBV6-6 and TRBJ1-2; D possibly corresponds to TRBD1 (5 bases). This CDR3 has 15 residues. Germline V gene lookup returns CDR1 MNHNY and CDR2 SVGAGI (reference sequence). Trimming took off 1 base at V and 4 bases at J, with 13 bases between the two ends. CDR3 coding DNA: TGTGCCAGCAGTTACTATACTCCAGGGATCTATGGCTACACCTTC. It codes for CASSYYTPGIYGYTF.

The CDR3 DNA sequence: TGTGCCAGCAGACCGCCCTCGGCGGGACCTAGCACAGATACGCAGTATTTT. Translated, it gives CASRPPSAGPSTDTQYF. The chain is built from TRBV7-8 and TRBJ2-3; tentatively, D is TRBD2 (6 bases). The CDR3 is 17 residues long. Germline values: CDR1 SGHVS, CDR2 FQNEAQ. V was trimmed by 6 bases and J by 0 bases, leaving 19 bases between them. The variable domain in full, with the rest retrieved from reference TRBV7-8 and TRBJ2-3, is GAGVSQSPRYKVAKRGQDVALRCDPISGHVSLFWYQQALGQGPEFLTYFQNEAQLDKSGLPSDRFFAERPEGSVSTLKIQRTQQEDSAVYLCASRPPSAGPSTDTQYFGPGTRLTVL.